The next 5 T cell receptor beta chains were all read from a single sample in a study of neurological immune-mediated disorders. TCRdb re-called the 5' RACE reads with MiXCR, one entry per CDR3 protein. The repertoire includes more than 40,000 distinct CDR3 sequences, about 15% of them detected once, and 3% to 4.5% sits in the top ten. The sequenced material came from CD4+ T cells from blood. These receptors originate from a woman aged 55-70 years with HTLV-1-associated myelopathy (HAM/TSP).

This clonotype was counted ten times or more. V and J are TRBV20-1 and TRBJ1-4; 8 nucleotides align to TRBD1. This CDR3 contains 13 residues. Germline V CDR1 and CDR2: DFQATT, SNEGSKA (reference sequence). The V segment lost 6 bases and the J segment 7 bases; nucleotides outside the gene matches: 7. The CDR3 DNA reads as TGCAGTGCCAAGACAGGGGTTGGTGAAAAACTGTTTTTT. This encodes CSAKTGVGEKLFF.

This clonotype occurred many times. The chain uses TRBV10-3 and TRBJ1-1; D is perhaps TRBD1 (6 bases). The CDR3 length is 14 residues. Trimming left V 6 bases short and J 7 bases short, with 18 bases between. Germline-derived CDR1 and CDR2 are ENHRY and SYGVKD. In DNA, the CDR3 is TGTGCCATCAGCAAGAATACAGGGAGAGGTGAAGCTTTCTTT. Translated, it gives CAISKNTGRGEAFF.

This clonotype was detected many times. The CDR3: CASSLRTAEKLFF. DNA for the CDR3: TGCGCCAGCAGCTTGAGGACGGCAGAAAAACTGTTTTTT. This chain joins TRBV5-1 and TRBJ1-4; D remains unclear. Germline V gives CDR1 SGHRS, CDR2 YFSETQ. V was trimmed by 1 base and J by 8 bases, leaving 9 bases between them. The length of the CDR3 is 13 residues.

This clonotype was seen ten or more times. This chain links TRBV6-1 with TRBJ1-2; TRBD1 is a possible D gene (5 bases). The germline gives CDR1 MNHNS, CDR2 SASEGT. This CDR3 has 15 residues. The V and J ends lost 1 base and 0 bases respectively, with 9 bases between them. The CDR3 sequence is CASSEGTPTNYGYTF. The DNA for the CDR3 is TGTGCCAGCAGTGAAGGGACACCAACTAACTATGGCTACACCTTC.

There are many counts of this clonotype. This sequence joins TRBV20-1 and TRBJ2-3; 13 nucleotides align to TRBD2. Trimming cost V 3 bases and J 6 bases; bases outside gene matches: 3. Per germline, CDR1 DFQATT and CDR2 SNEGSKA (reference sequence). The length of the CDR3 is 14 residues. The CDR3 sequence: CSASWTSGGDTQYF. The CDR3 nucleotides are TGCAGTGCTAGTTGGACTAGCGGGGGTGATACGCAGTATTTT.